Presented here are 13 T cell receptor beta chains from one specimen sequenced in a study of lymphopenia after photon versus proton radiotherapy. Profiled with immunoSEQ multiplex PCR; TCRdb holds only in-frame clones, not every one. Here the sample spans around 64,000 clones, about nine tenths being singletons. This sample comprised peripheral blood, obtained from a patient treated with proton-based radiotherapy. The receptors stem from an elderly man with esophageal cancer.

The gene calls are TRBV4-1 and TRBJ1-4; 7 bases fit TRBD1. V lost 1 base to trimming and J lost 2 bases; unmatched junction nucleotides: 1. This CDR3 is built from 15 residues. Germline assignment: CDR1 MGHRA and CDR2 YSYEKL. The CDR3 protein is CASSQAGQTNEKLFF. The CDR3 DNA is TGCGCCAGCAGCCAAGCGGGACAGACTAATGAAAAACTGTTTTTT.

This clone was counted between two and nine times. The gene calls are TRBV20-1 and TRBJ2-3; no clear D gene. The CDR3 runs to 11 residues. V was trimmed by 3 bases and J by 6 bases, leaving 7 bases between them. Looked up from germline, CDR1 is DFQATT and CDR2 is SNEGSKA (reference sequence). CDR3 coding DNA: TGCAGTGCTAGGGTACGGGATACGCAGTATTTT. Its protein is CSARVRDTQYF.

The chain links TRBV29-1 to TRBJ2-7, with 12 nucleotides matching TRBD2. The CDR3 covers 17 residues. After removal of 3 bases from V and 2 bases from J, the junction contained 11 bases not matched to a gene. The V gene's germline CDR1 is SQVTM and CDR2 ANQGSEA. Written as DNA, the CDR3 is TGCAGCGTTGAGTCGGGACTAGCGGGCGCTGAACCCTACGAGCAGTACTTC. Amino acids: CSVESGLAGAEPYEQYF.

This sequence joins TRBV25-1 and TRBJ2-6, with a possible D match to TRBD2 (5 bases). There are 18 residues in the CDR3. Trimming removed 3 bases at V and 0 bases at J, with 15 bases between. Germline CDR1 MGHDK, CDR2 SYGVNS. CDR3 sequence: CASSDEGLDNSGANVLTF. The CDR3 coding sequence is TGTGCCAGCAGTGATGAGGGTCTTGATAACTCTGGGGCCAACGTCCTGACTTTC.

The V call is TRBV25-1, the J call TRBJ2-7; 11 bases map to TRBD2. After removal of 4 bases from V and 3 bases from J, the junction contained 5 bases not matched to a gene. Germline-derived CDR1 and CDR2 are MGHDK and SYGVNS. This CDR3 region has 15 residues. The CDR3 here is CASSGGTSGSYEQYF. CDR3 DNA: TGTGCCAGCAGTGGAGGGACTAGCGGTAGCTACGAGCAGTACTTC.

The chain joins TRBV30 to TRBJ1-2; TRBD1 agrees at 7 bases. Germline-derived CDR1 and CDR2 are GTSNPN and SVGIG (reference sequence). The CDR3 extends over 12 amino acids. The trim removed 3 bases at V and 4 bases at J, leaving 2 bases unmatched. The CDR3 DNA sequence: TGTGCCTGGAGCCAGGGGGTCTATGGCTACACCTTC. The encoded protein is CAWSQGVYGYTF.

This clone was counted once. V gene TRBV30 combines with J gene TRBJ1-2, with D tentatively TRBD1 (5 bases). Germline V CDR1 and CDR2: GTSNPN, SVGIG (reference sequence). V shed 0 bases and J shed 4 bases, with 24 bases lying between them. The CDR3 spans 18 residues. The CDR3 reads CAWSVSGARLYEVYGYTF. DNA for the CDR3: TGTGCCTGGAGTGTATCTGGGGCGCGTCTATATGAGGTCTATGGCTACACCTTC. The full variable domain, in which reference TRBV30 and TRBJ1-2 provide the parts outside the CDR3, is SQTIHQWPATLVQPVGSPLSLECTVEGTSNPNLYWYRQAAGRGLQLLFYSVGIGQISSEVPQNLSASRPQDRQFILSSKKLLLSDSGFYLCAWSVSGARLYEVYGYTFGSGTRLTVV.

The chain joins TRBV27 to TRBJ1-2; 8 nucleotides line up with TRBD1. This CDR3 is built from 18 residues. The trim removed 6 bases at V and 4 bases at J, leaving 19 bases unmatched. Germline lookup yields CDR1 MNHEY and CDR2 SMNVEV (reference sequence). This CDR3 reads CASSLSSGTGSIGYGYTF. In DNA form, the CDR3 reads TGTGCCAGCAGCCTCTCTTCCGGGACAGGCAGCATCGGCTATGGCTACACCTTC.

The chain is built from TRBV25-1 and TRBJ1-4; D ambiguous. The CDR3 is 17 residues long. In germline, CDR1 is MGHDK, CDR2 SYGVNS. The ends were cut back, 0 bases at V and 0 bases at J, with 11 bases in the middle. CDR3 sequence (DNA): TGTGCCAGCAGTGAATATACGGGGAGGACAACTAATGAAAAACTGTTTTTT. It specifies CASSEYTGRTTNEKLFF.

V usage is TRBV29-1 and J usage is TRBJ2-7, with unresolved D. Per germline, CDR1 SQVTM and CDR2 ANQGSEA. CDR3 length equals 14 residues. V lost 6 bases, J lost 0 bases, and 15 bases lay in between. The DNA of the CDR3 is TGCAGCGTAACCCCGACACTAAGCTCCTACGAGCAGTACTTC. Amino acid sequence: CSVTPTLSSYEQYF.

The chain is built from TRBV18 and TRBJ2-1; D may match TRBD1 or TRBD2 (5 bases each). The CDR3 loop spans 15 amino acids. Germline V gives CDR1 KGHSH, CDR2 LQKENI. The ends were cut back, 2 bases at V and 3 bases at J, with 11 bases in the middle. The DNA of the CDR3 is TGTGCCAGCTCACCAGTCGGGGCCGACTACAATGAGCAGTTCTTC. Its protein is CASSPVGADYNEQFF.

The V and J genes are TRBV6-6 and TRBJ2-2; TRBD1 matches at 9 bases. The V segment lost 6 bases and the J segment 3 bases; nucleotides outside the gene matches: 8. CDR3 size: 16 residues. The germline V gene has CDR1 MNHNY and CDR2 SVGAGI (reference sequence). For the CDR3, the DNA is TGTGCCAGCAGCGGGACAGGGAGGACCCACACCGGGGAGCTGTTTTTT. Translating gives CASSGTGRTHTGELFF.

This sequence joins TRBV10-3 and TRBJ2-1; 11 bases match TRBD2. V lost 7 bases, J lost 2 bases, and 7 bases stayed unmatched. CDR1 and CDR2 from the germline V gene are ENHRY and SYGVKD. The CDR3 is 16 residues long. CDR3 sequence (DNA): TGTGCCATCACCCCTAGCGGGGGGATTGCCTACAATGAGCAGTTCTTC. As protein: CAITPSGGIAYNEQFF.